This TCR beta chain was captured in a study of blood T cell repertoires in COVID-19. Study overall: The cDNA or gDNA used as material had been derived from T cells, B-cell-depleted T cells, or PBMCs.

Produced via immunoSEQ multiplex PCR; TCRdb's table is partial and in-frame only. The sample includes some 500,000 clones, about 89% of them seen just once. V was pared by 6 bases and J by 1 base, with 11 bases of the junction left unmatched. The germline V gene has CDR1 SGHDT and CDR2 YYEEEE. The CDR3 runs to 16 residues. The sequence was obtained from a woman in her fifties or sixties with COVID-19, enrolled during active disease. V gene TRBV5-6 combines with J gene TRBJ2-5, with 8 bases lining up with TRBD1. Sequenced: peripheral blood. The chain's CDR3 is CASNSPTGATQETQYF. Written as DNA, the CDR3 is TGTGCCAGCAACTCCCCGACAGGGGCCACCCAAGAGACCCAGTACTTC.